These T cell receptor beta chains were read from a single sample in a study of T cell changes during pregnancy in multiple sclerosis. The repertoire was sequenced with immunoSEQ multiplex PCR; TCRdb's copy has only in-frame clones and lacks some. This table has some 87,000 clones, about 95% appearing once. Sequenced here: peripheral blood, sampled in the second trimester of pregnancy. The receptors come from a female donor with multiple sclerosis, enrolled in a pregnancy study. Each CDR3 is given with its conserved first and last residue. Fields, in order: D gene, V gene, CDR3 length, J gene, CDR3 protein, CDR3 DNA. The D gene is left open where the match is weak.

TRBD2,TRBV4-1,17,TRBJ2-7,CASSQGEGLAGDYEQYF,TGCGCCAGCAGCCAAGGGGAGGGACTAGCGGGGGATTACGAGCAGTACTTC
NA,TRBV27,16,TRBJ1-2,CASSPNRDMSGYGYTF,TGTGCCAGCAGTCCTAACAGGGATATGAGCGGCTATGGCTACACCTTC
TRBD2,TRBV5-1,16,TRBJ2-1,CASSGRTSGTYNEQFF,TGCGCCAGCAGCGGGAGGACTAGCGGGACCTACAATGAGCAGTTCTTC
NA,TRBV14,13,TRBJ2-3,CASSLMGPDTQYF,TGTGCCAGCAGTCTCATGGGCCCAGATACGCAGTATTTT
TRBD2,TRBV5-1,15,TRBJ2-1,CASSLGTSGYNEQFF,TGCGCCAGCAGCCTGGGGACTAGCGGGTACAATGAGCAGTTCTTC
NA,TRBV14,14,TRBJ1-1,CASSQVRGAVEAFF,TGTGCCAGCAGCCAAGTGCGGGGGGCGGTGGAAGCTTTCTTT
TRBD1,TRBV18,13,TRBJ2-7,CASSPGTGGEQYF,TGTGCCAGCTCACCCGGGACAGGGGGCGAGCAGTACTTC
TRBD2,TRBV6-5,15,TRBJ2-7,CASRSGLAGSYEQYF,TGTGCCAGCAGAAGCGGGCTAGCGGGAAGCTACGAGCAGTACTTC
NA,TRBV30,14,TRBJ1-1,CSPGSDPPNTEAFF,TGTTCCCCGGGGTCCGATCCTCCGAACACTGAAGCTTTCTTT
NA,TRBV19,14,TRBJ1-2,CASSIAAGRSGYTF,TGTGCCAGTAGTATAGCCGCAGGGAGGTCCGGCTACACCTTC